The rows below give T cell receptor beta chains drawn from one sample of a study of T cells in Graves' hyperthyroidism and ophthalmopathy. TCRdb fed the multiplex PCR reads into MiXCR, producing one record per CDR3 protein. The profile covers 450,000 to 650,000 distinct CDR3 sequences, with more than 20% appearing a single time and about a quarter taken by the ten largest. Specimen: blood. These receptors all come from a man between 18 and 29 years old with Graves' hyperthyroidism. The CDR3 runs from the conserved cysteine through the conserved F or W. D genes are given only for firm matches. Some rows mark clone size as missing; the rest say once, few, many or name a class of expanded clone.

V: TRBV7-2; J: TRBJ2-7; size: .; D: .; CDR3: CASSPRWGGSEQYF; DNA: TGTGCCAGCAGCCCGCGTTGGGGTGGGAGCGAGCAGTACTTC
V: TRBV6-5; J: TRBJ2-2; size: few; D: .; CDR3: CASSYSRQSNTGELFF; DNA: TGTGCCAGCAGTTACTCGAGGCAGTCGAACACCGGGGAGCTGTTTTTT
V: TRBV2; J: TRBJ2-2; size: many; D: .; CDR3: CASSDGGANTGELFF; DNA: TGTGCCAGCAGTGATGGAGGAGCGAACACCGGGGAGCTGTTTTTT
V: TRBV5-1; J: TRBJ1-1; size: few; D: TRBD1; CDR3: CASSLGGTGVFGNTEAFF; DNA: TGCGCCAGCAGCCTGGGCGGGACAGGGGTATTTGGGAACACTGAAGCTTTCTTT
V: TRBV20-1; J: TRBJ1-2; size: many; D: .; CDR3: CSATPWPAGDGGYTF; DNA: TGCAGTGCTACACCCTGGCCAGCGGGGGATGGGGGCTACACCTTC
V: TRBV27; J: TRBJ1-5; size: few; D: TRBD1; CDR3: CASSPRTGGAVQPQHF; DNA: TGTGCCAGCAGTCCCCGGACAGGGGGCGCGGTTCAGCCCCAGCATTTT
V: TRBV20-1; J: TRBJ1-5; size: .; D: .; CDR3: CSARRIRGEPQHF; DNA: TGCAGTGCTAGAAGAATTCGGGGTGAGCCCCAGCATTTT
V: TRBV2; J: TRBJ2-5; size: many; D: .; CDR3: CASQGGPETQYF; DNA: TGTGCCAGCCAGGGGGGCCCGGAGACCCAGTACTTC
V: TRBV12-3/TRBV12-4; J: TRBJ2-2; size: many; D: TRBD1; CDR3: CASDPGTGNTGELFF; DNA: TGTGCCAGCGATCCCGGGACAGGGAACACCGGGGAGCTGTTTTTT
V: TRBV4-1; J: TRBJ1-5; size: few; D: TRBD1; CDR3: CASSPMSLGTGGGNQPQHF; DNA: TGCGCCAGCAGCCCGATGTCCCTCGGGACAGGGGGTGGCAATCAGCCCCAGCATTTT
V: TRBV14; J: TRBJ2-2; size: few; D: .; CDR3: CASSQTPGPRTGELFF; DNA: TGTGCCAGCAGCCAGACCCCGGGACCGCGGACCGGGGAGCTGTTTTTT
V: TRBV29-1; J: TRBJ1-1; size: many; D: TRBD1; CDR3: CSSLGTGVEAFF; DNA: TGCAGCTCGCTAGGGACAGGGGTTGAAGCTTTCTTT
V: TRBV20-1; J: TRBJ1-1; size: many; D: .; CDR3: CSAREMTPDTEAFF; DNA: TGCAGTGCTAGAGAAATGACACCTGACACTGAAGCTTTCTTT
V: TRBV28; J: TRBJ1-5; size: many; D: .; CDR3: CASSLGGGGNQPQHF; DNA: TGTGCCAGCAGTTTAGGGGGGGGGGGCAATCAGCCCCAGCATTTT
V: TRBV7-2; J: TRBJ1-3; size: many; D: .; CDR3: CASSLSGGSGNTIYF; DNA: TGTGCCAGCAGCCTCAGCGGGGGGTCTGGAAACACCATATATTTT
V: TRBV7-9; J: TRBJ1-2; size: .; D: .; CDR3: CASGLPGRPYGYTF; DNA: TGTGCCAGCGGCCTCCCTGGGAGGCCCTATGGCTACACCTTC